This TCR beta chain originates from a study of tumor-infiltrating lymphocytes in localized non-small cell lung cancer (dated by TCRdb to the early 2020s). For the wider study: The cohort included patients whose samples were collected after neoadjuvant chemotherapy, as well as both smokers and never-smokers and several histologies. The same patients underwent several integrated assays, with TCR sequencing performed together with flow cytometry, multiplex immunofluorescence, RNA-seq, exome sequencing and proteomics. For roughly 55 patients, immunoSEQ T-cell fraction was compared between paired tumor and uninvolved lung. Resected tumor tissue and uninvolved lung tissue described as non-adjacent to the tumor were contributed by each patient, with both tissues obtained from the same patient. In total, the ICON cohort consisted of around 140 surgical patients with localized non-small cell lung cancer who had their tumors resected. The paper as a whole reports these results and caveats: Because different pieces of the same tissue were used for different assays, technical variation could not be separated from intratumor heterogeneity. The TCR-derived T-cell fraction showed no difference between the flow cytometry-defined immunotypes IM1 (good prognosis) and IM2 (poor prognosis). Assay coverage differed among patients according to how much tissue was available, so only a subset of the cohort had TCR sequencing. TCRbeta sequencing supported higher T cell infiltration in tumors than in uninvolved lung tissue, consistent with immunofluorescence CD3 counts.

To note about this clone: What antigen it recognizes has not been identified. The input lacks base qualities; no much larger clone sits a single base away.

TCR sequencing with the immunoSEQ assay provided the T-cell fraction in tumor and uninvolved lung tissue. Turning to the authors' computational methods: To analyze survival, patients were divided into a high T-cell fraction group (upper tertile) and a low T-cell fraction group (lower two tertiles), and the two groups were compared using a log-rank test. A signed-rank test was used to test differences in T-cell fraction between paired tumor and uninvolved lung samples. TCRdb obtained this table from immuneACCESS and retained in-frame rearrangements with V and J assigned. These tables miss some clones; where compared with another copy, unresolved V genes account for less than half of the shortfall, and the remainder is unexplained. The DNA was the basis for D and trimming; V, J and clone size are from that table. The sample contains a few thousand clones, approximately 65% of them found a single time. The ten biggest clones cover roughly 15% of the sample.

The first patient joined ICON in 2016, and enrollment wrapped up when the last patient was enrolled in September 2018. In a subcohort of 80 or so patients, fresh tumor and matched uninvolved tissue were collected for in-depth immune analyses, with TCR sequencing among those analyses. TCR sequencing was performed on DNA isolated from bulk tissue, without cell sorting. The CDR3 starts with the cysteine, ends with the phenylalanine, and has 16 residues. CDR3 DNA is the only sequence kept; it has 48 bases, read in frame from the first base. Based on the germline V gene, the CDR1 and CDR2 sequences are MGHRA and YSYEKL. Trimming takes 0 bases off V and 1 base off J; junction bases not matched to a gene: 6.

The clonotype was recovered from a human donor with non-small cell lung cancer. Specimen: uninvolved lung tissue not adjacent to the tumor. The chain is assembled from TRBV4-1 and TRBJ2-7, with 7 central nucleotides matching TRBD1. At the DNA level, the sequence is TGCGCCAGCAGCCAAGACTTGGCAGGGGGTTCCTACGAGCAGTACTTC. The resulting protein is CASSQDLAGGSYEQYF.